The rows below give T cell receptor beta chains drawn from one sample of a study of T cells in Graves' hyperthyroidism and ophthalmopathy. A single record per CDR3 protein comes from TCRdb applying MiXCR to the multiplex PCR reads. The sample shows hundreds of thousands of distinct CDR3 sequences, approximately 14% of them seen only once. What was sequenced was blood. The receptors come from a man younger than 30 with Graves' ophthalmopathy. CDR3s include the opening cysteine and the closing phenylalanine or tryptophan. The order of the fields is V gene, D gene, J gene, clone size, CDR3 protein, CDR3 DNA. D genes are given only for firm matches. Some rows mark clone size as missing; the rest say once, few, many or name a class of expanded clone.

v_gene: TRBV18
d_gene: TRBD1
j_gene: TRBJ2-5
abundance: many
CDR3aa: CASSPYGTGTMETQYF
CDR3nt: TGTGCCAGCTCACCATATGGGACAGGAACCATGGAGACCCAGTACTTC

v_gene: TRBV6-1
d_gene: -
j_gene: TRBJ2-7
abundance: many
CDR3aa: CASSNRIGYEQYF
CDR3nt: TGTGCCAGCAGTAACAGAATTGGGTACGAGCAGTACTTC

v_gene: TRBV18
d_gene: TRBD1
j_gene: TRBJ1-1
abundance: many
CDR3aa: CASSPLDRGNTEAFF
CDR3nt: TGTGCCAGCTCACCACTGGACAGGGGTAACACTGAAGCTTTCTTT

v_gene: TRBV19
d_gene: -
j_gene: TRBJ2-1
abundance: -
CDR3aa: CASSINYLDRQFF
CDR3nt: TGTGCCAGTAGTATAAACTACCTCGATCGGCAGTTCTTC

v_gene: TRBV4-1
d_gene: -
j_gene: TRBJ2-7
abundance: -
CDR3aa: CASSQESTTGPYEQYF
CDR3nt: TGCGCCAGCAGCCAAGAAAGTACAACCGGGCCCTACGAGCAGTACTTC

v_gene: TRBV20-1
d_gene: TRBD1
j_gene: TRBJ1-5
abundance: -
CDR3aa: CSAAAPGGLQPQHF
CDR3nt: TGCAGTGCCGCAGCCCCAGGGGGCCTTCAGCCCCAGCATTTT

v_gene: TRBV3-1
d_gene: -
j_gene: TRBJ2-3
abundance: many
CDR3aa: CASSQGLQGATQYF
CDR3nt: TGTGCCAGCAGCCAAGGATTGCAGGGCGCTACGCAGTATTTT

v_gene: TRBV27
d_gene: TRBD1
j_gene: TRBJ1-5
abundance: many
CDR3aa: CASSLFRGSGNQPQHF
CDR3nt: TGTGCCAGCAGTTTATTCAGGGGGTCAGGCAATCAGCCCCAGCATTTT

v_gene: TRBV19
d_gene: TRBD2
j_gene: TRBJ2-1
abundance: -
CDR3aa: CASSIWPTLRRGVNEQFF
CDR3nt: TGTGCCAGTAGTATTTGGCCCACGTTGAGGCGGGGGGTCAATGAGCAGTTCTTC

v_gene: TRBV30
d_gene: TRBD2
j_gene: TRBJ2-2
abundance: many
CDR3aa: CAWSVERDLGTGELFF
CDR3nt: TGTGCCTGGAGTGTTGAGCGGGACTTAGGGACCGGGGAGCTGTTTTTT

v_gene: TRBV7-8
d_gene: -
j_gene: TRBJ2-1
abundance: many
CDR3aa: CASSLRLAAFEQFF
CDR3nt: TGTGCCAGCAGCTTACGCTTGGCCGCCTTTGAGCAGTTCTTC

v_gene: TRBV20-1
d_gene: -
j_gene: TRBJ2-6
abundance: once
CDR3aa: CSAAHRSGANVLTF
CDR3nt: TGCAGTGCTGCTCATAGATCTGGGGCCAACGTCCTGACTTTC

v_gene: TRBV7-9
d_gene: -
j_gene: TRBJ2-7
abundance: many
CDR3aa: CASSDLDRGSSYEQYF
CDR3nt: TGTGCCAGCAGCGACTTGGATAGGGGTTCCTCCTACGAGCAGTACTTC

v_gene: TRBV19
d_gene: -
j_gene: TRBJ2-7
abundance: -
CDR3aa: CASSMIWQSTYEQYF
CDR3nt: TGTGCCAGTAGTATGATTTGGCAATCGACCTACGAGCAGTACTTC

v_gene: TRBV9
d_gene: -
j_gene: TRBJ1-2
abundance: many
CDR3aa: CASSVAIGTNYGYTF
CDR3nt: TGTGCCAGCAGCGTAGCTATAGGGACCAACTATGGCTACACCTTC

v_gene: TRBV30
d_gene: -
j_gene: TRBJ2-3
abundance: many
CDR3aa: CAWEPASTDTQYF
CDR3nt: TGTGCCTGGGAGCCCGCAAGCACAGATACGCAGTATTTT

v_gene: TRBV6-1
d_gene: -
j_gene: TRBJ1-2
abundance: many
CDR3aa: CASKGGSGIDGYTF
CDR3nt: TGTGCCAGCAAGGGAGGGAGCGGAATAGATGGCTACACCTTC

v_gene: TRBV19
d_gene: -
j_gene: TRBJ2-6
abundance: -
CDR3aa: CASSLVPSGANVLTF
CDR3nt: TGTGCCAGTAGTCTCGTCCCCTCTGGGGCCAACGTCCTGACTTTC

v_gene: TRBV7-9
d_gene: -
j_gene: TRBJ1-2
abundance: many
CDR3aa: CASSFRQIFNPHGYTF
CDR3nt: TGTGCCAGCAGCTTCAGACAAATCTTCAACCCTCATGGCTACACCTTC

v_gene: TRBV6-1
d_gene: -
j_gene: TRBJ1-3
abundance: few
CDR3aa: CASSVGNCSGNTIYF
CDR3nt: TGTGCCAGCAGTGTGGGGAATTGCTCTGGAAACACCATATATTTT

v_gene: TRBV13
d_gene: -
j_gene: TRBJ2-1
abundance: -
CDR3aa: CASSLEWGYEQFF
CDR3nt: TGTGCCAGCAGCTTAGAGTGGGGCTATGAGCAGTTCTTC

v_gene: TRBV3-1
d_gene: -
j_gene: TRBJ2-6
abundance: many
CDR3aa: CASSPPSPSGANVLTF
CDR3nt: TGTGCCAGCAGCCCACCCTCCCCTTCTGGGGCCAACGTCCTGACTTTC

v_gene: TRBV29-1
d_gene: TRBD2
j_gene: TRBJ2-5
abundance: many
CDR3aa: CSVDRTSGRETQYF
CDR3nt: TGCAGCGTTGACAGGACTAGCGGGCGAGAGACCCAGTACTTC

v_gene: TRBV12-3/TRBV12-4
d_gene: TRBD2
j_gene: TRBJ2-7
abundance: many
CDR3aa: CASSQGPRGGTSVARLTHEQYF
CDR3nt: TGTGCCAGCAGCCAAGGGCCACGGGGTGGGACTAGCGTTGCCCGCCTTACCCACGAGCAGTACTTC

v_gene: TRBV12-3/TRBV12-4
d_gene: TRBD2
j_gene: TRBJ2-1
abundance: few
CDR3aa: CASSPTPAGGQFF
CDR3nt: TGTGCCAGCAGCCCTACCCCAGCGGGGGGGCAGTTCTTC

v_gene: TRBV11-2
d_gene: TRBD1
j_gene: TRBJ1-5
abundance: few
CDR3aa: CASSIEGQGNQPQHF
CDR3nt: TGTGCCAGTAGTATAGAGGGACAGGGTAATCAGCCCCAGCATTTT

v_gene: TRBV18
d_gene: TRBD2
j_gene: TRBJ2-2
abundance: few
CDR3aa: CASSLGLAGTNTGELFF
CDR3nt: TGTGCCAGCTCACTGGGACTAGCGGGGACGAACACCGGGGAGCTGTTTTTT

v_gene: TRBV7-2
d_gene: -
j_gene: TRBJ2-5
abundance: many
CDR3aa: CASSLAEFAAGGTQYF
CDR3nt: TGTGCCAGCAGCTTAGCAGAATTCGCGGCTGGGGGGACCCAGTACTTC

v_gene: TRBV4-1
d_gene: TRBD2
j_gene: TRBJ2-1
abundance: few
CDR3aa: CASSPLLAGAYNEQFF
CDR3nt: TGCGCCAGCAGCCCCCTCTTAGCGGGGGCCTACAATGAGCAGTTCTTC

v_gene: TRBV11-3
d_gene: TRBD2
j_gene: TRBJ2-2
abundance: few
CDR3aa: CASSLDRKAGDTGELFF
CDR3nt: TGTGCCAGCAGCTTAGATCGAAAAGCGGGAGACACCGGGGAGCTGTTTTTT

v_gene: TRBV6-1
d_gene: TRBD1
j_gene: TRBJ1-1
abundance: many
CDR3aa: CASRQGWQTEAFF
CDR3nt: TGTGCCAGCAGACAGGGGTGGCAAACTGAAGCTTTCTTT

v_gene: TRBV7-2
d_gene: TRBD2
j_gene: TRBJ2-1
abundance: many
CDR3aa: CASSPRGGPTNEQFF
CDR3nt: TGTGCCAGCAGCCCGCGGGGGGGGCCTACCAATGAGCAGTTCTTC

v_gene: TRBV30
d_gene: TRBD1
j_gene: TRBJ1-2
abundance: few
CDR3aa: CAWAGQGALFNGYTF
CDR3nt: TGTGCCTGGGCGGGACAGGGGGCTCTATTCAATGGCTACACCTTC

v_gene: TRBV7-9
d_gene: -
j_gene: TRBJ1-4
abundance: -
CDR3aa: CASSPRTDLGEKLFF
CDR3nt: TGTGCCAGCAGCCCAAGGACAGATTTGGGAGAAAAACTGTTTTTT

v_gene: TRBV12-5
d_gene: -
j_gene: TRBJ1-2
abundance: -
CDR3aa: CASGGGNNYGYTF
CDR3nt: TGTGCTAGTGGCGGGGGAAATAACTATGGCTACACCTTC

v_gene: TRBV7-6
d_gene: -
j_gene: TRBJ2-5
abundance: -
CDR3aa: CASSLFWEETQYF
CDR3nt: TGTGCCAGCAGCTTATTCTGGGAAGAGACCCAGTACTTC

v_gene: TRBV11-3
d_gene: TRBD2
j_gene: TRBJ2-1
abundance: many
CDR3aa: CASSLGLAGVVEQFF
CDR3nt: TGTGCCAGCAGCTTAGGCTTAGCGGGAGTTGTTGAGCAGTTCTTC

v_gene: TRBV2
d_gene: -
j_gene: TRBJ2-7
abundance: few
CDR3aa: CAISESGTGGEQYF
CDR3nt: TGTGCCATCAGTGAGTCGGGGACCGGGGGAGAGCAGTACTTC

v_gene: TRBV10-3
d_gene: -
j_gene: TRBJ2-7
abundance: many
CDR3aa: CAINPGEGEQYF
CDR3nt: TGTGCCATCAATCCGGGAGAAGGCGAGCAGTACTTC

v_gene: TRBV6-5
d_gene: TRBD1
j_gene: TRBJ1-2
abundance: many
CDR3aa: CASSYSGDSHYGYTF
CDR3nt: TGTGCCAGCAGTTACTCGGGGGACAGCCACTATGGCTACACCTTC

v_gene: TRBV20-1
d_gene: TRBD1
j_gene: TRBJ2-7
abundance: many
CDR3aa: CSATGQAEGEQYF
CDR3nt: TGCAGTGCTACAGGACAGGCTGAAGGGGAGCAGTACTTC

v_gene: TRBV4-1
d_gene: -
j_gene: TRBJ2-1
abundance: many
CDR3aa: CASSPLALTNSYNEQFF
CDR3nt: TGCGCCAGCAGTCCCCTTGCCCTGACTAACTCCTACAATGAGCAGTTCTTC

v_gene: TRBV20-1
d_gene: TRBD2
j_gene: TRBJ2-7
abundance: many
CDR3aa: CSARETSGGGEQYF
CDR3nt: TGCAGTGCTAGAGAAACCTCTGGGGGGGGCGAGCAGTACTTC

v_gene: TRBV4-1
d_gene: -
j_gene: TRBJ2-2
abundance: -
CDR3aa: CASSQTTTGELFF
CDR3nt: TGCGCCAGCAGCCAAACGACCACCGGGGAGCTGTTTTTT

v_gene: TRBV7-2
d_gene: TRBD1
j_gene: TRBJ2-1
abundance: many
CDR3aa: CASGRGQGHNEQFF
CDR3nt: TGTGCCAGCGGCCGGGGACAGGGGCACAATGAGCAGTTCTTC

v_gene: TRBV3-1
d_gene: -
j_gene: TRBJ1-1
abundance: -
CDR3aa: CASSQGFQPWNTEAFF
CDR3nt: TGTGCCAGCAGCCAAGGGTTCCAACCCTGGAACACTGAAGCTTTCTTT

v_gene: TRBV6-4
d_gene: -
j_gene: TRBJ2-6
abundance: many
CDR3aa: CASSDNSGANVLTF
CDR3nt: TGTGCCAGCAGTGACAACTCTGGGGCCAACGTCCTGACTTTC

v_gene: TRBV3-1
d_gene: -
j_gene: TRBJ1-5
abundance: few
CDR3aa: CASSQGAGDRQPQHF
CDR3nt: TGTGCCAGCAGCCAAGGGGCGGGGGATCGTCAGCCCCAGCATTTT

v_gene: TRBV11-2
d_gene: TRBD2
j_gene: TRBJ2-3
abundance: -
CDR3aa: CASSPRPAGADTQYF
CDR3nt: TGTGCCAGCAGCCCCAGGCCAGCGGGGGCGGATACGCAGTATTTT

v_gene: TRBV20-1
d_gene: TRBD1
j_gene: TRBJ2-7
abundance: -
CDR3aa: CSASETDRGAYEQYF
CDR3nt: TGCAGTGCTAGCGAAACTGACAGGGGAGCCTACGAGCAGTACTTC

v_gene: TRBV6-2/TRBV6-3
d_gene: -
j_gene: TRBJ2-7
abundance: -
CDR3aa: CASSLGRAGQSLSPYEQYF
CDR3nt: TGTGCCAGCTCACTCGGCCGGGCGGGCCAGTCCCTCTCCCCCTACGAGCAGTACTTC